This is a list of T cell receptor beta chains from one sample in a study of cytomegalovirus exposure and HLA in healthy donors. Using immunoSEQ multiplex PCR, the repertoire was profiled, and TCRdb retains in-frame clones only, with some absent. This table has 140,000 or so clones, approximately 86% appearing once. Material for sequencing was PBMCs. These receptor sequences come from a woman aged 40 to 50 in good health and CMV-seronegative. CDR3s include the opening cysteine and the closing phenylalanine or tryptophan. A D gene is named only where the DNA matches it firmly. Clone size, where shown, is once, few, many, or a class for clones that have expanded.

d_gene	v_gene	abundance	j_gene	CDR3nt	CDR3aa
.	TRBV28	once	TRBJ2-7	TGTGCCAGCAGGGAAACCACGTGGGGAGGAGAGCAGTACTTC	CASRETTWGGEQYF
TRBD1	TRBV5-4	.	TRBJ1-2	TGTGCCAGCAGCTCCGGACAGGGAAAGTATGGCTACACCTTC	CASSSGQGKYGYTF
.	TRBV28	.	TRBJ1-2	TGTGCCAGCAGGCTTACCGGGACTGCCTATGGCTACACCTTC	CASRLTGTAYGYTF
.	TRBV29-1	once	TRBJ2-3	TGCAGCGTTGTCGCGGGACCGACAGATACGCAGTATTTT	CSVVAGPTDTQYF
.	TRBV4-2	.	TRBJ2-4	TGTGCCAGCAGCCAAGGTCCTCAGGAAAACATTCAGTACTTC	CASSQGPQENIQYF
TRBD2	TRBV7-6	once	TRBJ2-3	TGTGCCAGCAGCTCACTCACGGGACTAGCGGACACAGATACGCAGTATTTT	CASSSLTGLADTDTQYF
TRBD1	TRBV5-4	.	TRBJ1-5	TGTGCCAGCAGCACCGGGACAGGGGTTTGGAATCAGCCCCAGCATTTT	CASSTGTGVWNQPQHF
.	TRBV5-1	.	TRBJ1-2	TGCGCCAGCAGCTTTTGGCAGGGGAAAGATGGCTACACCTTC	CASSFWQGKDGYTF
.	TRBV2	.	TRBJ2-7	TGTGCCAGCAGTCCCCTCTACGAGCAGTACTTC	CASSPLYEQYF
TRBD1	TRBV7-2	once	TRBJ2-3	TGTGCCAGCAGCCTAAGGGACAGGGCTAGCACAGATACGCAGTATTTT	CASSLRDRASTDTQYF
TRBD1	TRBV10-2	once	TRBJ2-7	TGCGCCAGCAGTGGACCCGGGACAGGGAACGAGCAGTACTTC	CASSGPGTGNEQYF
TRBD1	TRBV15	once	TRBJ2-5	TGTGCCACCAGCGCCAGGACAGGGGAGGGCCAAGAGACCCAGTACTTC	CATSARTGEGQETQYF
.	TRBV11-3	.	TRBJ2-3	TGTGCCAGCAGCTTGGAGGGCGTCTTGTTACGCGGCACAGATACGCAGTATTTT	CASSLEGVLLRGTDTQYF
.	TRBV2	once	TRBJ1-4	TGTGCCAGCAGTGAAATAACGGGGGCTAATGAAAAACTGTTTTTT	CASSEITGANEKLFF
.	TRBV6-6	.	TRBJ2-3	TGTGCCAACAGGGACCCCTGGGGCGGGAAGACAGATACGCAGTATTTT	CANRDPWGGKTDTQYF
.	TRBV11-1	.	TRBJ2-2	TGTGCCAGCAGCCCGGACAGAAACACCGGGGAGCTGTTTTTT	CASSPDRNTGELFF
TRBD1	TRBV27	.	TRBJ2-7	TGTGCCAGCAGTCCTCGGACAGGGAGCTCCTACGAGCAGTACTTC	CASSPRTGSSYEQYF
.	TRBV7-9	.	TRBJ2-3	TGTTCCAGCAGCTTAATATTGGAGGATACGCAGTATTTT	CSSSLILEDTQYF
.	TRBV6-6	.	TRBJ2-5	TGTGCCAGCAGCAAAACTAGCTTCAGGCAAGAGACCCAGTACTTC	CASSKTSFRQETQYF
.	TRBV5-4	.	TRBJ1-4	TGTGCCAGCAGCTTGTCGGGGGGGGTTGAAAAACTGTTTTTT	CASSLSGGVEKLFF
TRBD1	TRBV2	.	TRBJ2-7	TGTGCCAGCAGTGAAGCGCCGGGACAGGGATACTACGAGCAGTACTTC	CASSEAPGQGYYEQYF
TRBD2	TRBV6-4	few	TRBJ2-2	TGTGCCAGCAGTGAGGCTAGCGGGACCGGGGAGCTGTTTTTT	CASSEASGTGELFF
TRBD1	TRBV5-4	.	TRBJ2-7	TGTGCCAGCAGCTTGGGAGGGACAGATTACGAGCAGTACTTC	CASSLGGTDYEQYF
TRBD2	TRBV2	.	TRBJ2-1	TGTGCCAGCCGACTAGCGGGAGGGTCCTACAATGAGCAGTTCTTC	CASRLAGGSYNEQFF
.	TRBV27	.	TRBJ1-2	TGTGCCAGCAGTTTAAGGTTGGACAGTCTCAACTATGGCTACACCTTC	CASSLRLDSLNYGYTF
.	TRBV7-8	once	TRBJ1-2	TGTGCCAGCAGCCTCTTCGGGGACTATGGCTACACCTTC	CASSLFGDYGYTF
TRBD1	TRBV5-4	.	TRBJ2-5	TGTGCCAGCAGCTTGTCCGGGACAGGGTTGGGAGAGACCCAGTACTTC	CASSLSGTGLGETQYF
TRBD2	TRBV29-1	.	TRBJ2-1	TGCAGCGTCCCTGCGACTAGCGGGAGGGAAAGCTCCTACAATGAGCAGTTCTTC	CSVPATSGRESSYNEQFF